The clone carrying this TCR beta chain was picked up a small number of times. Clones were read by immunoSEQ multiplex PCR, and TCRdb kept only the in-frame ones, dropping some. The sample lists more than 70,000 clones, approximately 85% occurring once. This entry belongs to a study of T cell responses to AZD1222 COVID-19 vaccine. V lost 3 bases and J 0 bases, leaving 9 bases between the germline ends. The CDR3 length is 15 residues. The germline CDR1 and CDR2 sequences are SGHTA and FQGNSA. Sequenced here: peripheral blood, sampled on day 0 of AZD1222 vaccination. This TCR came from an adult in good health. The chain employs TRBV7-2 and TRBJ1-5; no clear D gene. DNA of the CDR3: TGTGCCAGCAGCTTTCTGGGTAATAGCAATCAGCCCCAGCATTTT. Encoded protein: CASSFLGNSNQPQHF.